This paragraph covers one TCR beta chain sequence. Its antigen remains undetermined. Base qualities are missing; no much larger clone stands one base away. The sample is drawn from a study of cytotoxic CD8 clonotypes in ibrutinib-treated CLL (dated by TCRdb to the early 2020s). At the level of the whole study: The cohort had 11 relapsed/refractory and under 16 treatment-naive patients; some 17 were IGHV unmutated. Cryopreserved peripheral blood mononuclear cells were collected before treatment, at response, and at either disease progression or sustained remission. Every remission and progressive disease sample was obtained while ibrutinib was still being received by the patients. An average of roughly 250,000 productive templates and 80,000 to 95,000 productive rearrangements was obtained per sample. Of the roughly 90 people in the trial, 25 to 30 had longitudinal samples available. Responses were partial in approximately 24 patients and complete in 2; after median 68 months follow-up, about 14 stayed in remission and about 12 progressed. Response samples were taken after a median of 12 months on treatment, ranging from roughly 6 to 36 months.

The meaning of the sample's time point label: approximately 25 months on ibrutinib. For TCR beta library preparation, 1.5 to 2 micrograms of genomic DNA were isolated from cryopreserved PBMCs. High-throughput TCR beta sequencing was performed on longitudinal blood samples from CLL patients receiving ibrutinib monotherapy. Patients were enrolled in a phase 2 open-label single-center ibrutinib monotherapy trial. On the study overall, not on this receptor specifically: Sampling times were not matched between patients in sustained remission and patients whose disease was progressing, and lymph node repertoires were not examined. Public clonotypes were rare and either contracted or stayed stable during treatment, and the rise in clonality at ibrutinib response reflected the expansion of private clonotypes. Baseline clonality was found to be higher than that of age-matched healthy donors and was strongly correlated with circulating CD8+ T-cell counts. Clonality increased at ibrutinib response, stayed stable in sustained remission, and fell back toward baseline at progression.

Trimmed from V: 4 bases; trimmed from J: 6 bases; junction bases lacking a gene match: 4. From the germline V gene (reference sequence), CDR1 is LNHDA and CDR2 is SQIVND. The CDR3 covers 14 residues, taking in both the cysteine and the phenylalanine. The sequence is cut down to CDR3 DNA, 42 bases in frame from base 1. Each clonotype received, on average, around 10x coverage in deep resolution sequencing performed on a MiSeq, where the target depth lay between 1 in 1 million and 1 in 200,000 T cells. The immunoSEQ hsTCRB Kit was used to generate the TCR beta libraries. Per the original workflow: ImmunoSEQ Data Assistant and ImmunoSEQ Analyzer were used for data analysis, and V, D and J genes were assigned according to IMGT definitions. Clonality, which ranges from 0 to 1, was calculated as one minus the normalized Shannon entropy of productive rearrangement frequencies. Public clonotype analysis was restricted to overrepresented clonotypes comprising at least 0.05% of each patient's repertoire. Fewer than 15 age-matched healthy donor repertoires from immuneACCESS served as clonality controls. The table comes from immuneACCESS by way of TCRdb, which keeps in-frame sequences with V and J called. Part of the clones is missing from these tables; in studies checked, under half for an unresolved V gene and the rest for unknown reasons. V and J calls and clone size are given by that table; D and trimming were obtained from the DNA. This sample holds about 45,000 clones; about 69% were observed only once. In total, the top ten clones hold 20% to 25% of the sample.

The rearrangement combines TRBV19 with TRBJ2-1; 9 nucleotides in the junction match TRBD1. The input for sequencing was PBMCs, taken after 24 months of ibrutinib treatment. The clonotype was recovered from a human donor with chronic lymphocytic leukemia. The DNA sequence follows: TGTGCCAGTAGTAGGACAGGGGAAGTCAATGAGCAGTTCTTC. Its coded protein is CASSRTGEVNEQFF.